This T cell receptor beta chain was identified during a study of CXCR3-negative and CXCR3-positive naive CD8 T cells. Whole-study context: Per library, roughly 1.6 +/- 0.3 million reads; roughly 150 million TRB reads overall. Overall study findings and caveats: Each naive subset displayed comparably high diversity, whereas memory CD8+ cells displayed much lower diversity.

CD45RO-CCR7+CD27+CD95- defined naive CD8+ T cells. This CDR3 contains 12 residues. A word on this clonotype: The antigen is undetermined.

5' RACE with UMI labels generated the TRB cDNA libraries. TCRdb derives one entry per CDR3 protein from the 5' RACE reads, leaving out DNA. This listing includes under 85,000 distinct CDR3 sequences. This TCR came from a human donor in good health. Some clones in this sample may be carry-over from other donors' samples. This chain joins TRBV12-3 or TRBV12-4 and TRBJ1-6; TCRdb indicates TRBD1, and absent DNA this call remains unverified. The sequencing sample was made of naive CXCR3- CD8+ T cells from blood. As to subset: CD45RO-CCR7+CD27+CD95- naive CD8+ T cells lacking CXCR3 (TNR3-). CDR3 loop: CASSSDRRPLHF.